The 31 T cell receptor beta chains listed next were all sequenced from one sample in a study of human T cells and chemical hapten exposure. TCRdb used MiXCR to reprocess the RACE reads, holding one entry per CDR3 protein. This table has more than 250,000 distinct CDR3 sequences, just under 8% appearing once. Stated time point: pre-sensitization, week 0. Treatment described: therapeutic diphenylcyclopropenone sensitization with weekly scalp DPC. Sequenced material: whole blood, taken in connection with sensitization to the hapten diphenylcyclopropenone (DPC). These receptors were taken from a man younger than 35 with alopecia areata. Some clones in this sample may be carry-over from other donors' samples.

This chain joins TRBV7-9 and TRBJ1-2, with 7 bases that match TRBD1. Germline V CDR1 and CDR2: SEHNR, FQNEAQ (reference sequence). Trimming at V came to 2 bases and at J to 5 bases, leaving 5 bases not matched to a gene. This CDR3 has 14 residues. This chain's CDR3 is CASSLKGTAYGYTF. CDR3 DNA sequence: TGTGCCAGCAGCTTAAAGGGGACAGCGTATGGCTACACCTTC.

This clonotype was counted between two and nine times. The chain carries TRBV20-1 and TRBJ1-5; weak D call: TRBD1 (5 bases). Germline CDR1 reads DFQATT; CDR2 reads SNEGSKA (reference sequence). Trimming cost V 0 bases and J 5 bases, with 14 bases left between them. The CDR3 loop spans 15 amino acids. The CDR3 loop reads CSARDQRGDHQPQHF. CDR3 sequence (DNA): TGCAGTGCTAGAGATCAGCGAGGGGACCATCAGCCCCAGCATTTT.

Many counts were recorded for this clonotype. V usage is TRBV4-3 and J usage is TRBJ1-2, with 7 bases fitting TRBD1. Germline loops: CDR1 LGHNA, CDR2 YSLEER. The CDR3 runs 15 residues. With 0 bases clipped from V and 4 bases from J, the junction kept 5 bases outside the gene matches. CDR3 residues: CASSQDLTGVYGYTF. CDR3 nucleotides: TGCGCCAGCAGCCAAGACCTCACAGGGGTCTATGGCTACACCTTC.

The rearrangement joins TRBV7-7 to TRBJ2-1, with D maybe TRBD2 (5 bases). V was trimmed by 6 bases and J by 7 bases, leaving 16 bases between them. This CDR3 comprises 14 residues. Per germline, CDR1 SSHAT and CDR2 FNYEAQ (reference sequence). The CDR3 bases are TGTGCCAGCAGTTTATCTTTCCGAGGGAATGAGCAGTTCTTC. Translating gives CASSLSFRGNEQFF.

The chain recombines TRBV10-3 with TRBJ2-2, with TRBD1 identical over 7 bases. V lost 2 bases to trimming and J lost 1 base; unmatched junction nucleotides: 4. The CDR3 runs to 16 residues. CDR1 ENHRY and CDR2 SYGVKD come from the germline V gene. CDR3 nucleotide sequence: TGTGCCATCAGTGAGAGGGGGCCCAGGAACACCGGGGAGCTGTTTTTT. Translated, it gives CAISERGPRNTGELFF.

This clonotype has a handful of counts. The chain recombines TRBV5-1 with TRBJ1-2; D perhaps matches TRBD1 (6 bases). Germline CDR1 is SGHRS and CDR2 is YFSETQ. V was cut by 6 bases and J by 8 bases, with 17 bases left in between. The CDR3 sequence is 13 residues long. The CDR3 is CASTVQGREGYTF. CDR3 DNA sequence: TGCGCCAGCACCGTACAGGGCCGGGAAGGCTACACCTTC.

This clonotype has more than one count but fewer than ten. This CDR3 is CSAADRGPEKLFF. The CDR3, as DNA: TGCAGTGCAGCCGACAGGGGGCCTGAAAAACTGTTTTTT. The genes are TRBV20-1 and TRBJ1-4; 10 bases match TRBD1. V lost 6 bases and J lost 7; bases outside the gene matches: 5. CDR1 is DFQATT and CDR2 is SNEGSKA in the germline V gene (reference sequence). The CDR3 is made up of 13 amino acids.

This clonotype was seen more than once but under ten times. The V gene is TRBV20-1, the J gene TRBJ1-1; unclear D gene. The CDR3 is 14 amino acids. Germline V CDR1 and CDR2: DFQATT, SNEGSKA (reference sequence). V lost 0 bases, J lost 10 bases, and 18 bases lay in between. The CDR3 protein is CSARDKGPPEGAFF. The CDR3 nucleotides are TGCAGTGCTAGAGATAAGGGCCCACCCGAGGGAGCTTTCTTT.

This clonotype was seen at least ten times. The V and J genes are TRBV9 and TRBJ1-2, with TRBD1 matching over 7 bases. CDR1 and CDR2 from the germline V gene are SGDLS and YYNGEE. The CDR3 length is 16 residues. Trimming took 0 bases from V and 3 from J; bases not matched to a gene: 8. CDR3 sequence reads: CASSVVGGGAYYGYTF. CDR3 coding DNA: TGTGCCAGCAGCGTAGTGGGAGGGGGCGCTTACTATGGCTACACCTTC.

This clonotype was recorded many times. The chain uses TRBV29-1 and TRBJ2-1, with D perhaps TRBD1 (6 bases). The germline gives CDR1 SQVTM, CDR2 ANQGSEA. This CDR3 spans 13 amino acids. In DNA form, the CDR3 reads TGCAGTATGGGACACCGAAGTTACAATGAGCAGTTCTTC. Translating gives CSMGHRSYNEQFF.

The genes are TRBV6-2 or TRBV6-3 and TRBJ1-2; D unclear. With 2 bases removed from V and 4 bases from J, the gap between germline ends came to 14 bases. This CDR3 region has 15 residues. Germline CDR1 MNHEY, CDR2 SVGEGT. CDR3 coding DNA: TGTGCCAGCAGTTACATCGTCCAGGACCGCTATGGCTACACCTTC. Translation: CASSYIVQDRYGYTF.

This clonotype was found a few times. This chain joins TRBV27 and TRBJ2-3, with a tentative D call TRBD2 (6 bases). Trimming took 6 bases from V and 4 from J, leaving 14 bases between them. This CDR3 spans 14 amino acids. The germline V gene encodes CDR1 MNHEY and CDR2 SMNVEV (reference sequence). CDR3 in amino acids: CASRGGGVADTQYF. CDR3 nucleotide sequence: TGTGCCAGCAGGGGCGGAGGGGTGGCAGATACGCAGTATTTT.

This clonotype was picked up a small number of times. The chain combines TRBV4-1 with TRBJ2-1; 7 positions match TRBD1. V dropped 0 bases and J dropped 4; count of bases not matched to a gene: 3. Germline CDR1 MGHRA, CDR2 YSYEKL. CDR3 length: 15 amino acids. CDR3 sequence reads: CASSQEGTAYNEQFF. CDR3 sequence (DNA): TGCGCCAGCAGCCAAGAGGGGACAGCTTACAATGAGCAGTTCTTC.

The CDR3 nucleotides read TGCAGCGTAACAGGGGGCGAGGACTATGGCTACACCTTC. Amino acids: CSVTGGEDYGYTF. The chain combines TRBV29-1 with TRBJ1-2, with TRBD1 identical over 9 bases. Trimming took 6 bases from V and 3 from J; bases not matched to a gene: 5. The length of the CDR3 is 13 residues. Germline V lookup: CDR1 SQVTM, CDR2 ANQGSEA.

The CDR3 nucleotides read TGCGCCAGCAGCCCGGTTCAGGGGGCCGATGGCTACACCTTC. It yields the protein CASSPVQGADGYTF. The rearrangement links TRBV5-1 to TRBJ1-2; 8 bases align to TRBD1. V dropped 4 bases and J dropped 6; count of bases not matched to a gene: 8. The CDR3 is 14 amino acids. The V gene's germline CDR1 is SGHRS and CDR2 YFSETQ.

The chain is built from TRBV6-6 and TRBJ2-2; D is ambiguous. The CDR3 extends over 14 amino acids. Germline V gene lookup returns CDR1 MNHNY and CDR2 SVGAGI (reference sequence). Trimming shortened V by 2 bases and J by 1 base, and 5 bases separated the two germline ends. The CDR3 reads CASSYDWNTGELFF. In DNA form, the CDR3 reads TGTGCCAGCAGTTACGACTGGAACACCGGGGAGCTGTTTTTT.

A few counts support this clonotype. V is TRBV7-2 and J is TRBJ2-1; 8 positions match TRBD1. Per the germline V gene, CDR1 is SGHTA and CDR2 is FQGNSA. The CDR3 is made up of 13 amino acids. Trimming removed 4 bases from V and 7 bases from J; junction bases left unmatched: 3. The CDR3 region is CASSSRQGNEQFF. The CDR3 DNA reads as TGTGCCAGCAGCTCCCGACAGGGGAATGAGCAGTTCTTC.

A few counts support this clonotype. This chain links TRBV5-4 with TRBJ2-5; the D call may be TRBD1 or TRBD2 (5 bases each). V lost 2 bases, J lost 3 bases, and 8 bases lay in between. CDR1 SGHNT and CDR2 YYREEE come from the germline V gene (reference sequence). CDR3 length: 13 amino acids. CDR3 sequence (DNA): TGTGCCAGCAGCTTTGGGACGGAAGAGACCCAGTACTTC. It codes for CASSFGTEETQYF.

The V gene is TRBV6-6, the J gene TRBJ1-2, with TRBD1 identical over 7 bases. Per germline, CDR1 MNHNY and CDR2 SVGAGI (reference sequence). The V gene end was trimmed by 2 bases and the J gene end by 5 bases; junction bases not matched to a gene: 8. The CDR3 is made up of 15 amino acids. The CDR3 spells CASSYGRGQGYGYTF. CDR3 bases: TGTGCCAGCAGTTACGGGAGGGGGCAAGGGTATGGCTACACCTTC.

In regard to this clonotype: This sequence may be a read error, since a much larger clone differs from it by one base. This sequence joins TRBV6-2 or TRBV6-3 and TRBJ1-2; 7 bases agree with TRBD1. CDR1 and CDR2 (germline): MNHEY, SVGEGT. V lost 0 bases and J lost 3; bases outside the gene matches: 1. This CDR3 has 14 amino acids. CDR3 in DNA: TGTGCCAGCAGTTACTCAACAGGGGACTATGGCTACACCTTC. Translated, it gives CASSYSTGDYGYTF.

This clonotype was observed many times. The chain links TRBV27 to TRBJ1-5; D unresolved. The CDR3 has 14 amino acids. V was shortened by 2 bases and J by 3 bases, with 8 bases between the two germline ends. Looked up from germline, CDR1 is MNHEY and CDR2 is SMNVEV (reference sequence). CDR3 coding DNA: TGTGCCAGCAGTTTAGGAGGGTACAATCAGCCCCAGCATTTT. It translates to CASSLGGYNQPQHF.

This clonotype came up a few times. The rearrangement links TRBV14 to TRBJ2-7, with TRBD1 matching over 8 bases. There are 13 residues in the CDR3. Germline V gene sequence: CDR1 SGHDN, CDR2 FVKESK. After removal of 1 base from V and 6 bases from J, the junction contained 2 bases not matched to a gene. The CDR3 spells CASSQGTGFEQYF. The CDR3 DNA is TGTGCCAGCAGCCAAGGGACAGGGTTCGAGCAGTACTTC.

A few counts support this clonotype. The chain links TRBV12-3 or TRBV12-4 to TRBJ2-4; D might be TRBD2 (5 bases). The CDR3 runs to 14 residues. V was cut by 6 bases and J by 9 bases, with 18 bases left in between. This chain's CDR3 is CASSLIEGFGIQYF. CDR3 nucleotide sequence: TGTGCCAGCAGCCTTATAGAGGGTTTCGGCATTCAGTACTTC.

The chain is built from TRBV7-2 and TRBJ2-3, with a possible D match to TRBD2 (5 bases). V was shortened by 7 bases and J by 0 bases, with 20 bases between the two germline ends. This CDR3 is 17 amino acids long. Germline V gives CDR1 SGHTA, CDR2 FQGNSA. The CDR3 loop reads CASTSRRRPGSTDTQYF. The DNA of the CDR3 is TGTGCCAGCACCTCCCGAAGGCGTCCGGGAAGCACAGATACGCAGTATTTT.

This clonotype occurred a few times. The chain joins TRBV6-5 to TRBJ2-4, with a tentative D call TRBD2 (6 bases). This CDR3 has 14 residues. The V and J ends lost 0 bases and 9 bases respectively, with 12 bases between them. The germline gives CDR1 MNHEY, CDR2 SVGAGI. For the CDR3, the DNA is TGTGCCAGCAGTTACTCGGAGGGAAGGGGCATTCAGTACTTC. Protein product: CASSYSEGRGIQYF.

This clonotype turned up a few times. The chain uses TRBV27 and TRBJ2-5; 8 positions agree with TRBD1. Trimming at V came to 2 bases and at J to 2 bases, leaving 1 base not matched to a gene. Germline V CDR1 and CDR2: MNHEY, SMNVEV (reference sequence). There are 14 residues in the CDR3. Written as DNA, the CDR3 is TGTGCCAGCAGTTTACGGGACAGGCAAGAGACCCAGTACTTC. Residues: CASSLRDRQETQYF.

The genes are TRBV12-3 or TRBV12-4 and TRBJ1-5, with 7 positions matching TRBD1. This CDR3 region has 14 residues. V lost 5 bases to trimming and J lost 3 bases; unmatched junction nucleotides: 4. CDR3 bases: TGTGCCAGCAGTATTGACAGGGTCAATCAGCCCCAGCATTTT. Protein product: CASSIDRVNQPQHF.

The V call is TRBV20-1, the J call TRBJ2-7; 7 bases map to TRBD1. The CDR3 runs to 17 residues. Germline CDR1 DFQATT, CDR2 SNEGSKA (reference sequence). V was pared by 3 bases and J by 3 bases, with 17 bases of the junction left unmatched. The CDR3 protein is CSARGGTDSSEGYEQYF. The CDR3 DNA is TGCAGTGCTAGGGGTGGGACAGACTCATCAGAGGGCTACGAGCAGTACTTC.

This clonotype was found a few times. The rearrangement uses TRBV5-6 and TRBJ2-5; D not certain. Trimming left V 4 bases short and J 1 base short, with 11 bases between. This CDR3 has 14 amino acids. CDR1 SGHDT and CDR2 YYEEEE come from the germline V gene. CDR3 sequence: CASSPARTQETQYF. The DNA of the CDR3 is TGTGCCAGCAGCCCGGCACGCACCCAAGAGACCCAGTACTTC.

This clonotype was seen only a few times. This rearrangement joins TRBV9 to TRBJ1-1, with D hard to call. V was shortened by 3 bases and J by 1 base, with 4 bases between the two germline ends. Germline CDR1 is SGDLS and CDR2 is YYNGEE. The CDR3 length is 12 residues. The CDR3 reads CASSAENTEAFF. In nucleotides, the CDR3 is TGTGCCAGCAGCGCCGAGAACACTGAAGCTTTCTTT. The variable domain in full, with the rest retrieved from reference TRBV9 and TRBJ1-1, is DSGVTQTPKHLITATGQRVTLRCSPRSGDLSVYWYQQSLDQGLQFLIQYYNGEERAKGNILERFSAQQFPDLHSELNLSSLELGDSALYFCASSAENTEAFFGQGTRLTVV.

Only a few counts were recorded for this clonotype. V and J are TRBV6-5 and TRBJ1-3; no clear D gene. Germline V gene data show CDR1 as MNHEY and CDR2 as SVGAGI. V was cut by 2 bases and J by 0 bases, with 8 bases left in between. The CDR3 runs 15 residues. CDR3 DNA sequence: TGTGCCAGCAGTTACAACCGTCGCTCTGGAAACACCATATATTTT. It encodes CASSYNRRSGNTIYF.